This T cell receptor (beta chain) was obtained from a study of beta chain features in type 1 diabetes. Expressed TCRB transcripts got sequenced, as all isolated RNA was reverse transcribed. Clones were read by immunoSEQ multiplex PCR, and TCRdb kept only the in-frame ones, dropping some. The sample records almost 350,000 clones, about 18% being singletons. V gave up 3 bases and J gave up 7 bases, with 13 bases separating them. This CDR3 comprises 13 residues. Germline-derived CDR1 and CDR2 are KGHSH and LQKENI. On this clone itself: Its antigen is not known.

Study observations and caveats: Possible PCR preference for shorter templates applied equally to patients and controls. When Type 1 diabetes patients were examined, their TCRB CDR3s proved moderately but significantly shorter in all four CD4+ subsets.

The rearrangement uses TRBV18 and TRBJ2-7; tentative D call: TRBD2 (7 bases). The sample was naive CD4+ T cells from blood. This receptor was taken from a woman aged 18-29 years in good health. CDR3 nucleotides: TGTGCCAGCTCACCGGCGGGGGCAGGGGAGCAGTACTTC. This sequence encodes CASSPAGAGEQYF.